This T cell receptor beta chain was found in a study of cytomegalovirus exposure and HLA in healthy donors. Trimming stripped 2 bases from V and 4 bases from J, with 8 bases between. This CDR3 region has 13 residues. Germline loops: CDR1 MNHEY, CDR2 SVGAGI. This clone was counted between two and nine times. This PCR relied on a set of 60 Vbeta primers and 13 Jbeta primers. Method: immunoSEQ multiplex PCR; TCRdb's copy keeps in-frame clones and lacks some. The table records 150,000 to 200,000 clones, approximately 72% of them present only once. This clonotype was sampled from a man in his fifties or sixties in good health and CMV-seronegative. The genes are TRBV6-5 and TRBJ1-2; no clear D. The sequenced sample was PBMCs. CDR3 region: CASSYKGVYGYTF. CDR3 bases: TGTGCCAGCAGTTACAAGGGAGTCTATGGCTACACCTTC.